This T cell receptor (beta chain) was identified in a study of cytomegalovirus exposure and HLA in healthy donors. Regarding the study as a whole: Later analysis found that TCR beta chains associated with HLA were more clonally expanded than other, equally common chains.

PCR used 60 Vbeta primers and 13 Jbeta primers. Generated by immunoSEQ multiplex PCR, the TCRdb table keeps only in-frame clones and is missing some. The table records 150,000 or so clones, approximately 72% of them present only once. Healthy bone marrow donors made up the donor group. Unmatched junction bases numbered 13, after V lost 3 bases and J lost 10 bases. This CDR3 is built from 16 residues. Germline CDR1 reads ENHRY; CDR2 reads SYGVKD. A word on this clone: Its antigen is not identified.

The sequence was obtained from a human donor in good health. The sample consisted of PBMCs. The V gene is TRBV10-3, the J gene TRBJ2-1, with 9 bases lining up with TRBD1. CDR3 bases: TGTGCCATCAGTGATACTCCGGGACAGGGTTTAGGGGAGCAGTTCTTC. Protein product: CAISDTPGQGLGEQFF.